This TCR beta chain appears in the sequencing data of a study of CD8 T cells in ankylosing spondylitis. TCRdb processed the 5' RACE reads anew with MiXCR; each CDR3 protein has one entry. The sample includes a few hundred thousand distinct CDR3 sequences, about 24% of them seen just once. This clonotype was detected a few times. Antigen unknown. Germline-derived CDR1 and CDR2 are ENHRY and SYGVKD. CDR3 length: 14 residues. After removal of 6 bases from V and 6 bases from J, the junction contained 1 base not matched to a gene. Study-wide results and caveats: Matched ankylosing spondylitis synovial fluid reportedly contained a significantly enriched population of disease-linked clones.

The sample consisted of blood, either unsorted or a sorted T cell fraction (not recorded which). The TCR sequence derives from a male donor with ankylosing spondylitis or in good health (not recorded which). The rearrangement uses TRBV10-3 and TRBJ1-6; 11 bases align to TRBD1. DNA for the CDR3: TGTGCCATCAGCGGGACAGGGGGTAATTCACCCCTCCACTTT. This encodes CAISGTGGNSPLHF.